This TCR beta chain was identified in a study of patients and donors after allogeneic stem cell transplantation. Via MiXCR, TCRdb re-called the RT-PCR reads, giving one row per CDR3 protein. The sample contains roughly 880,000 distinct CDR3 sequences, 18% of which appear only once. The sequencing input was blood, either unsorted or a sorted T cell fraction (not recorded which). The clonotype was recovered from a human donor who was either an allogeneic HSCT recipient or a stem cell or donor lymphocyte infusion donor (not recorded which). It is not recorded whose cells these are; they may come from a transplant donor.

The CDR3 loop reads CASSHTDRAESPLHF. DNA of the CDR3: TGTGCCAGCAGCCATACCGACAGGGCTGAATCACCCCTCCACTTT. V gene TRBV3-1 combines with J gene TRBJ1-6, with 7 bases that match TRBD1. The CDR3 length is 15 residues. V shed 3 bases, J shed 10 bases, and the junction held 9 bases outside the gene matches. Germline CDR1 LGHDT, CDR2 YNNKEL (reference sequence). Full variable domain (remainder filled in from reference TRBV3-1 and TRBJ1-6): DTAVSQTPKYLVTQMGNDKSIKCEQNLGHDTMYWYKQDSKKFLKIMFSYNNKELIINETVPNRFSPKSPDKAHLNLHINSLELGDSAVYFCASSHTDRAESPLHFGNGTRLTVT.